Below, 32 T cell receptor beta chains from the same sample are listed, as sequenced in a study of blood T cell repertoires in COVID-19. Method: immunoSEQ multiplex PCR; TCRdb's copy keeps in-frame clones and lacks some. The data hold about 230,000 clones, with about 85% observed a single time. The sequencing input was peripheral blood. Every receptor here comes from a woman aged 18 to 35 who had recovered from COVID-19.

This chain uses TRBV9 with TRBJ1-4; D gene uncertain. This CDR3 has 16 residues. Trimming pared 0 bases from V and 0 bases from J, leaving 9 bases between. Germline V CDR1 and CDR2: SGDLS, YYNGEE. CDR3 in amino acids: CASSVADGATNEKLFF. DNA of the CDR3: TGTGCCAGCAGCGTAGCCGACGGGGCAACTAATGAAAAACTGTTTTTT. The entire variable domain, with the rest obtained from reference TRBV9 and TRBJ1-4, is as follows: DSGVTQTPKHLITATGQRVTLRCSPRSGDLSVYWYQQSLDQGLQFLIQYYNGEERAKGNILERFSAQQFPDLHSELNLSSLELGDSALYFCASSVADGATNEKLFFGSGTQLSVL.

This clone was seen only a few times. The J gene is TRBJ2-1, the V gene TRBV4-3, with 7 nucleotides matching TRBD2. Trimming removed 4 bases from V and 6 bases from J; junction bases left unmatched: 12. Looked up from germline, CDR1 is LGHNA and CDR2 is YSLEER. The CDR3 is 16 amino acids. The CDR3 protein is CASSLGGGRPGNEQFF. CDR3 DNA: TGCGCCAGCAGCCTAGGTGGCGGGAGACCGGGCAATGAGCAGTTCTTC.

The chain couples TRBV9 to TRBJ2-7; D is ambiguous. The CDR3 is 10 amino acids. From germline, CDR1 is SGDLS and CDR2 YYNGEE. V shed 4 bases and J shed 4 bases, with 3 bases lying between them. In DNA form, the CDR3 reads TGTGCCAGCAGCTCATACGAGCAGTACTTC. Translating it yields CASSSYEQYF.

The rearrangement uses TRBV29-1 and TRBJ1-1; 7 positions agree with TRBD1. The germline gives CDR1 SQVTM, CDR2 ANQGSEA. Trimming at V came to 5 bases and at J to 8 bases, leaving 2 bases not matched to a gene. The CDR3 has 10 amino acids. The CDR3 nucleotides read TGCAGCGTTCCACAGGGGGAAGCTTTCTTT. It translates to CSVPQGEAFF. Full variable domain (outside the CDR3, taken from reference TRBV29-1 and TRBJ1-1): SAVISQKPSRDICQRGTSLTIQCQVDSQVTMMFWYRQQPGQSLTLIATANQGSEATYESGFVIDKFPISRPNLTFSTLTVSNMSPEDSSIYLCSVPQGEAFFGQGTRLTVV.

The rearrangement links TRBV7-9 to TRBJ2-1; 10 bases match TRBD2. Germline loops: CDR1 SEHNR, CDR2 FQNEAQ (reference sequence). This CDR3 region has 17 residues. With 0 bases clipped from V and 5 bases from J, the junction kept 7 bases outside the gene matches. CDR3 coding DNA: TGTGCCAGCAGCTTAGCTTACCCGGGACTAGCGAACAATGAGCAGTTCTTC. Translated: CASSLAYPGLANNEQFF.

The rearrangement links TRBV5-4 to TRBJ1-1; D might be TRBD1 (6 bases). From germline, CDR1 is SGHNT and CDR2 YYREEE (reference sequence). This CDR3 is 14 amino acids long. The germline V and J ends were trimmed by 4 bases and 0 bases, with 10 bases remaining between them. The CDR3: CASSTGQLNTEAFF. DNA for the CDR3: TGTGCCAGCAGCACTGGACAGCTGAACACTGAAGCTTTCTTT.

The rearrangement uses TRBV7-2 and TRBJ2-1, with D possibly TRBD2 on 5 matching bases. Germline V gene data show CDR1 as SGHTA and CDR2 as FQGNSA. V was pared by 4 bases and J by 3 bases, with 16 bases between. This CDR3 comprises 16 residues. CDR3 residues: CASSSEGSLYYNEQFF. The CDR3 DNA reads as TGTGCCAGCAGCTCCGAGGGCAGTTTATACTACAATGAGCAGTTCTTC.

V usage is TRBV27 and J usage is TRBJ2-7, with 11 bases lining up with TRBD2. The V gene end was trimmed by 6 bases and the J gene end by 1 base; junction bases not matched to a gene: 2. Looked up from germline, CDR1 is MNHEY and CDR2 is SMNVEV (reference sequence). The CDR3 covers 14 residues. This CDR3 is CASRGLAVSYEQYF. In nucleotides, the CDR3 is TGTGCCAGCAGGGGACTAGCGGTTTCCTACGAGCAGTACTTC.

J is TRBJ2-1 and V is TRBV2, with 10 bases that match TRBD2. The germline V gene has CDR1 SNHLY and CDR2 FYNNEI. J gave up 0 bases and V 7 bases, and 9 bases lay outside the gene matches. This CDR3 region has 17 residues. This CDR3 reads CASIRGLADSSYNEQFF. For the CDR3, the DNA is TGTGCCAGCATTCGAGGACTAGCGGATAGCTCCTACAATGAGCAGTTCTTC.

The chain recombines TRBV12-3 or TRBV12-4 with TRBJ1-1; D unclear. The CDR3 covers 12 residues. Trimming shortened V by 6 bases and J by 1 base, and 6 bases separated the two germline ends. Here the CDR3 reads CASSPGNTEAFF. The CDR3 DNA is TGTGCCAGCAGCCCGGGGAACACTGAAGCTTTCTTT.

In DNA, the CDR3 is TGTGCCAGCTCACTCGACAGGGGACTCGAAGCTTTCTTT. Translated, it gives CASSLDRGLEAFF. V gene TRBV18 combines with J gene TRBJ1-1; 8 nucleotides line up with TRBD1. Germline V gene sequence: CDR1 KGHSH, CDR2 LQKENI. After removal of 4 bases from V and 8 bases from J, the junction contained 6 bases not matched to a gene. This CDR3 contains 13 residues.

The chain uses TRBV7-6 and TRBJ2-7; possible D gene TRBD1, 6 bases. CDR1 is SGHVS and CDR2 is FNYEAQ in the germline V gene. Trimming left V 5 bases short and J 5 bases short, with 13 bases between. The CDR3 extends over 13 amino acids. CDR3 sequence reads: CASSVQQGNEQYF. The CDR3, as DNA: TGTGCCAGCAGCGTGCAACAGGGAAACGAGCAGTACTTC.

The CDR3 DNA reads TGTGCCAGCAGTTACGCAGGTTGGCAGCCCCAGCATTTT. Translation gives CASSYAGWQPQHF. The chain combines TRBV6-5 with TRBJ1-5; the D is unclear. Germline loops: CDR1 MNHEY, CDR2 SVGAGI. V was clipped by 2 bases and J by 7 bases, with 9 bases between them. This CDR3 is built from 13 residues.

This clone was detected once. The DNA for the CDR3 is TGTGCCAGCAGCGTAGGGACTGTTCAGGCCGGGGAGCTGTTTTTT. This sequence encodes CASSVGTVQAGELFF. The chain combines TRBV9 with TRBJ2-2; D is perhaps TRBD2 (5 bases). Per germline, CDR1 SGDLS and CDR2 YYNGEE. V lost 0 bases to trimming and J lost 6 bases, with 12 bases between them. The CDR3 extends over 15 amino acids. Supplemented by reference TRBV9 and TRBJ2-2, the full variable domain reads DSGVTQTPKHLITATGQRVTLRCSPRSGDLSVYWYQQSLDQGLQFLIQYYNGEERAKGNILERFSAQQFPDLHSELNLSSLELGDSALYFCASSVGTVQAGELFFGEGSRLTVL.

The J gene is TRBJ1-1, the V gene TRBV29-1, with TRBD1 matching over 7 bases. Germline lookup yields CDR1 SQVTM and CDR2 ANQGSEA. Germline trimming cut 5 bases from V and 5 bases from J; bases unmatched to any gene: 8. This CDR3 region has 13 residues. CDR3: CSVLKGGETEAFF. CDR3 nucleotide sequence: TGCAGCGTTTTGAAAGGGGGCGAAACTGAAGCTTTCTTT.

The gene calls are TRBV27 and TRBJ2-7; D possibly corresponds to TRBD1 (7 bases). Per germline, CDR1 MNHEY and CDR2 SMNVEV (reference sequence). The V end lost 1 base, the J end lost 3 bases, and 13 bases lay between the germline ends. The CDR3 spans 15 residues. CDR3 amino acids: CASSLWAGGNYEQYF. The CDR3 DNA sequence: TGTGCCAGCAGTTTATGGGCAGGGGGGAACTACGAGCAGTACTTC.

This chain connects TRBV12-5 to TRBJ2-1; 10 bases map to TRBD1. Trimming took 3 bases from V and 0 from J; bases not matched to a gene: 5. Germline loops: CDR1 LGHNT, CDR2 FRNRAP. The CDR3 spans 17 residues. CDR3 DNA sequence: TGTGCTAGTGGTTTAGCCGGGACAGGGGCCTCCTACAATGAGCAGTTCTTC. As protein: CASGLAGTGASYNEQFF.

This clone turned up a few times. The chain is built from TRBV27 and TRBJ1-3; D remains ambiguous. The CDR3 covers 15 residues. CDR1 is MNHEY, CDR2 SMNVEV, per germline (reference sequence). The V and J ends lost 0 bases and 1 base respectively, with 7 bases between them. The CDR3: CASSLSRVSGNTIYF. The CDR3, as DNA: TGTGCCAGCAGTTTATCGCGGGTGTCTGGAAACACCATATATTTT.

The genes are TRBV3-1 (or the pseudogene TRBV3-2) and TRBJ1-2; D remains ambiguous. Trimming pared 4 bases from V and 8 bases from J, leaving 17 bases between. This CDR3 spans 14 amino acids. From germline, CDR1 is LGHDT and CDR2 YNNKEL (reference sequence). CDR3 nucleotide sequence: TGTGCCAGCAGCCCCCGGGGAGGCGGAGGCGGCTACACCTTC. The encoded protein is CASSPRGGGGGYTF.

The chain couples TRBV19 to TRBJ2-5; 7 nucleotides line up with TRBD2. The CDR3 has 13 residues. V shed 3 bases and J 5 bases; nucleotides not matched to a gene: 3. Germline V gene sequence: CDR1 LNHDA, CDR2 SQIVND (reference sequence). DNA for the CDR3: TGTGCCAGTAGTATGGGAGGGTATGAGACCCAGTACTTC. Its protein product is CASSMGGYETQYF.

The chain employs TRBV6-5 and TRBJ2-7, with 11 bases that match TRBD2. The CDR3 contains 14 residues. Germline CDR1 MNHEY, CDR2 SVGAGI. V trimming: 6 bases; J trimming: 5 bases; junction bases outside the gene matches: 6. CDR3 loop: CASSLAGGPHEQYF. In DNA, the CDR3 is TGTGCCAGCAGCTTAGCGGGAGGGCCCCACGAGCAGTACTTC.

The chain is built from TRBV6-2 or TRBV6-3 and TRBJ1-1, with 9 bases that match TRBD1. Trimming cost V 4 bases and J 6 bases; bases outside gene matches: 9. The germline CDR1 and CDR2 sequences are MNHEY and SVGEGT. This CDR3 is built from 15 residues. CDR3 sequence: CASSSGTGSVSEAFF. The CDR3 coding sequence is TGTGCCAGCAGTTCCGGGACAGGGAGTGTCTCTGAAGCTTTCTTT.

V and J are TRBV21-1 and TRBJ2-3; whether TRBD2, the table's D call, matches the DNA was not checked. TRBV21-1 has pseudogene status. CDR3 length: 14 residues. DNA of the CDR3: TGTGCCAGCCCCGCCCGGGGAGGCACAGATACGCAGTATTTT. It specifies CASPARGGTDTQYF.

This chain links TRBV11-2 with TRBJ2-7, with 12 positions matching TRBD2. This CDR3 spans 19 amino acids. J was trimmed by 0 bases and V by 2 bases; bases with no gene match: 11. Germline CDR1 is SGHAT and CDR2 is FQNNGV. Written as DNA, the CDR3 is TGTGCCAGCAGCTTATACCTAAAAGGGACTAGCGGGCTCTCCTACGAGCAGTACTTC. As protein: CASSLYLKGTSGLSYEQYF. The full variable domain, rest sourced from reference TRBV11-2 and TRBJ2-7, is EAGVAQSPRYKIIEKRQSVAFWCNPISGHATLYWYQQILGQGPKLLIQFQNNGVVDDSQLPKDRFSAERLKGVDSTLKIQPAKLEDSAVYLCASSLYLKGTSGLSYEQYFGPGTRLTVT.

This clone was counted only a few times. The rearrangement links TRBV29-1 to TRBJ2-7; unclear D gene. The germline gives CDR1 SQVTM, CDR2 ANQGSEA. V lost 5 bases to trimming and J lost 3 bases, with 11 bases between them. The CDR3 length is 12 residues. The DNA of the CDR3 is TGCAGCGTTTCAACTAACCTCTACGAGCAGTACTTC. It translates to CSVSTNLYEQYF.

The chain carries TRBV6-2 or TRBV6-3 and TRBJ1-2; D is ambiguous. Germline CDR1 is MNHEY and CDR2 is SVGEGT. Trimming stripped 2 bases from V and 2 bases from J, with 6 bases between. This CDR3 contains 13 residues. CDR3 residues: CASSYGQNYGYTF. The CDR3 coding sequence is TGTGCCAGCAGTTACGGTCAGAACTATGGCTACACCTTC.

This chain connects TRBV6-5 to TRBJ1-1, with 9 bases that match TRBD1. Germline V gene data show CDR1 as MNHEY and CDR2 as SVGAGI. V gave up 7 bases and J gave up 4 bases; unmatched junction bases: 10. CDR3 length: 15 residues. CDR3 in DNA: TGTGCCAGCAAGGCCCACAGGGGGCGAGGCACTGAAGCTTTCTTT. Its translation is CASKAHRGRGTEAFF.

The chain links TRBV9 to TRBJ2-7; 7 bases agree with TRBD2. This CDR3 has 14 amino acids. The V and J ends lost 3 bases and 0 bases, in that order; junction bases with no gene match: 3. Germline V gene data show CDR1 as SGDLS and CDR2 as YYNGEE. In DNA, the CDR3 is TGTGCCAGCAGCGCCGCTAGCGGCTCCTACGAGCAGTACTTC. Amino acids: CASSAASGSYEQYF.

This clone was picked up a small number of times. CDR3 in DNA: TGTGCCATCAGTGCCAGGGCCACCTCTGGAAACACCATATATTTT. This codes for CAISARATSGNTIYF. The chain combines TRBV10-3 with TRBJ1-3, with D possibly TRBD1 on 5 matching bases. Germline-derived CDR1 and CDR2 are ENHRY and SYGVKD. The CDR3 spans 15 residues. The V gene lost 4 bases and the J gene lost 0 bases, with 10 bases spanning the gap.

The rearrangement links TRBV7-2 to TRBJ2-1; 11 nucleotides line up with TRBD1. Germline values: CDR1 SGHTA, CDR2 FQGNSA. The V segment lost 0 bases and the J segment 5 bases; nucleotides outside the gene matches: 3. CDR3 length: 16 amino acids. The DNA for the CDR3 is TGTGCCAGCAGCTTAGCGGGACAGGGGGTCAACAATGAGCAGTTCTTC. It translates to CASSLAGQGVNNEQFF.

This chain's CDR3 is CASSVRDRGTDTQYF. For the CDR3, the DNA is TGCGCCAGCAGCGTCCGGGACAGAGGCACAGATACGCAGTATTTT. The gene calls are TRBV4-1 and TRBJ2-3; 7 bases map to TRBD1. Germline V gene sequence: CDR1 MGHRA, CDR2 YSYEKL. V was pared by 5 bases and J by 1 base, with 6 bases of the junction left unmatched. The CDR3 is made up of 15 amino acids.

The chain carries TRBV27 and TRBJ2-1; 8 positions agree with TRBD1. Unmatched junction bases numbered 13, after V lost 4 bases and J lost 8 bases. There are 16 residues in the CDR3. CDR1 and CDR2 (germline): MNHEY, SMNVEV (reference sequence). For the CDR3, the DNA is TGTGCCAGCAGTTCCCGGACAGGGAGGTTGGTATATGAGCAGTTCTTC. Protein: CASSSRTGRLVYEQFF.